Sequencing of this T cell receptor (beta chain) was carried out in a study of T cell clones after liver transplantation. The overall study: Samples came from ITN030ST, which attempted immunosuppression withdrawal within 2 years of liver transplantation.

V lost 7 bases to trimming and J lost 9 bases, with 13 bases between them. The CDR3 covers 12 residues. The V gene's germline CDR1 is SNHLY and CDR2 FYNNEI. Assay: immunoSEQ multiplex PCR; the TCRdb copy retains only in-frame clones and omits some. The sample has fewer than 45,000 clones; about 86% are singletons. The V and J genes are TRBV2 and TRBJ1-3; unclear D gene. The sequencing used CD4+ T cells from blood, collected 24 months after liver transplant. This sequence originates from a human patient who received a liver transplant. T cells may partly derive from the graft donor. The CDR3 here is CASKPSLPTIYF. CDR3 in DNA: TGTGCCAGCAAGCCCAGCCTCCCCACCATATATTTT.